The 14 T cell receptor beta chains below all came from one sample that was sequenced in a study of OX40 agonist ivuxolimab in advanced cancers. The method was immunoSEQ multiplex PCR; TCRdb's version includes in-frame clones alone and lacks a portion of them. Of about 5,100 clones in the sample, approximately 59% were seen once. This sample comprised CD4+ or CD8+ T cells sorted from blood, obtained in a trial of the OX40 agonist ivuxolimab. The source of these receptors is an adult with an advanced solid tumor such as melanoma, head and neck, liver or kidney cancer.

V usage is TRBV10-2 and J usage is TRBJ1-2, with D possibly matching TRBD1 (5 bases). The length of the CDR3 is 16 residues. The germline V gene encodes CDR1 WSHSY and CDR2 SAAADI. The germline V and J ends were trimmed by 2 bases and 0 bases, with 13 bases remaining between them. The CDR3 nucleotides are TGCGCCAGCAGTGAGCAGGGCGGGGGAGCTAACTATGGCTACACCTTC. Residues: CASSEQGGGANYGYTF.

The rearrangement joins TRBV21-1 to TRBJ2-1; whether TRBD2, the table's D call, matches the DNA was not checked. TRBV21-1 is termed a pseudogene. There are 18 residues in the CDR3. This chain's CDR3 is CASSASGLAGCPYNEQFF. The CDR3 DNA reads TGTGCCAGCAGCGCCTCGGGACTAGCGGGGTGCCCTTACAATGAGCAGTTCTTC.

This clone was seen once. This chain links TRBV6-6 with TRBJ1-1, with a tentative D call TRBD1 (5 bases). The CDR3 has 12 amino acids. Germline V CDR1 and CDR2: MNHNY, SVGAGI (reference sequence). Trimming shortened V by 5 bases and J by 9 bases, and 13 bases separated the two germline ends. The CDR3 nucleotides read TGTGCCAGCAGTGACTACAGGAGTAAAGCTTTCTTT. It yields the protein CASSDYRSKAFF.

The chain recombines TRBV6-9 with TRBJ1-2; 7 bases agree with TRBD1. The CDR3 covers 15 residues. Germline V lookup: CDR1 MNHGY, CDR2 SVAAGI. V shed 6 bases and J 5 bases; nucleotides not matched to a gene: 12. DNA of the CDR3: TGTGCCAGCAGGCCCGGCACAGGGGCCCTTTATGGCTACACCTTC. It translates to CASRPGTGALYGYTF.

The V call is TRBV29-1, the J call TRBJ1-2, with no clear D. The V end lost 1 base, the J end lost 8 bases, and 11 bases lay between the germline ends. The CDR3 spans 12 residues. Germline V gene sequence: CDR1 SQVTM, CDR2 ANQGSEA. In DNA, the CDR3 is TGCAGCGTTGAAGCGGGCTTCTGGGGCTACACCTTC. Translated, it gives CSVEAGFWGYTF.

The rearrangement uses TRBV7-9 and TRBJ2-1; D gene ambiguous. The CDR3 loop spans 13 amino acids. V lost 2 bases and J 15 bases, leaving 17 bases between the germline ends. The germline V gene has CDR1 SEHNR and CDR2 FQNEAQ (reference sequence). CDR3 region: CASSLLSALGPFF. CDR3 in DNA: TGTGCCAGCAGCTTATTGAGCGCCCTAGGTCCGTTCTTC. Full variable domain (missing parts from reference TRBV7-9 and TRBJ2-1): DTGVSQNPRHKITKRGQNVTFRCDPISEHNRLYWYRQTLGQGPEFLTYFQNEAQLEKSRLLSDRFSAERPKGSFSTLEIQRTEQGDSAMYLCASSLLSALGPFFGPGTRLTVL.

This clone was picked up a small number of times. V gene TRBV6-1 combines with J gene TRBJ2-7; either TRBD1 or TRBD2 may supply D (5 bases each). Germline loops: CDR1 MNHNS, CDR2 SASEGT. V was clipped by 10 bases and J by 9 bases, with 28 bases between them. The CDR3 is 15 residues long. The CDR3, as DNA: TGTGCCACCCAATCACCCGGGGCCGATGTGGGAGTGCAGTACTTC. This encodes CATQSPGADVGVQYF.

The V and J genes are TRBV18 and TRBJ2-7; D unclear. The CDR3 has 13 residues. CDR1 and CDR2 from the germline V gene are KGHSH and LQKENI. V was shortened by 3 bases and J by 2 bases, with 8 bases between the two germline ends. The CDR3 nucleotides read TGTGCCAGCTCACCGCCAGATACCTACGAGCAGTACTTC. This sequence encodes CASSPPDTYEQYF.

This clone was detected only a few times. V and J are TRBV6-1 and TRBJ1-4; 7 bases align to TRBD1. Germline CDR1 MNHNS, CDR2 SASEGT. J gave up 2 bases and V 1 base, and 4 bases lay outside the gene matches. CDR3 length: 16 residues. CDR3 in amino acids: CASSEGQGRTNEKLFF. The CDR3 region has the DNA TGTGCCAGCAGTGAAGGACAGGGAAGGACTAATGAAAAACTGTTTTTT.

V is TRBV29-1 and J is TRBJ2-5; tentative D call: TRBD2 (6 bases). Near its end, the DNA agrees better with TRBJ2-7, so the J call may be wrong. The V gene's germline CDR1 is SQVTM and CDR2 ANQGSEA. The CDR3 contains 11 residues. The CDR3, as DNA: TGCAGCGTCCTCGGGGGCTACGAGCAGTACTTC. Translation: CSVLGGYEQYF.

The chain is built from TRBV6-6 and TRBJ2-3; D may be TRBD2 (5 bases). The CDR3 is 14 amino acids. Germline CDR1 is MNHNY and CDR2 is SVGAGI (reference sequence). With 2 bases removed from V and 3 bases from J, the gap between germline ends came to 9 bases. The DNA of the CDR3 is TGTGCCAGCAGTTACGGGAGAACGACAGATACGCAGTATTTT. Translated, it gives CASSYGRTTDTQYF.

The gene calls are TRBV5-1 and TRBJ2-1; TRBD2 matches at 9 bases. The germline gives CDR1 SGHRS, CDR2 YFSETQ. The CDR3 spans 16 residues. V trimming: 0 bases; J trimming: 2 bases; junction bases outside the gene matches: 3. The CDR3 DNA follows: TGCGCCAGCAGCTTGGATGGCGGGAGGGCCTACAATGAGCAGTTCTTC. Protein: CASSLDGGRAYNEQFF.

This clone rates as large. The chain uses TRBV5-8 and TRBJ2-5; D is possibly TRBD1 (6 bases). The CDR3 is made up of 16 amino acids. Germline CDR1 is SGHTS and CDR2 is YDEGEE. Trimming pared 1 base from V and 3 bases from J, leaving 16 bases between. The CDR3 DNA follows: TGTGCCAGCAGCTTGAGATTCCGACAGGTGGAAGAGACCCAGTACTTC. It specifies CASSLRFRQVEETQYF.

The V call is TRBV7-2, the J call TRBJ1-2, with D possibly TRBD1 on 5 matching bases. CDR1 and CDR2 (germline): SGHTA, FQGNSA. This CDR3 is 14 amino acids long. Trimming cost V 1 base and J 4 bases, with 10 bases left between them. The CDR3 bases are TGTGCCAGCAGCTTAGAATTCGGGGCCTATGGCTACACCTTC. It yields the protein CASSLEFGAYGYTF.